This T cell receptor (beta chain) was identified in a study of post-analysis software for immune sequencing data. J lost 2 bases, V lost 0 bases, and 4 bases had no gene match. This CDR3 has 15 amino acids. Germline V lookup: CDR1 SGHNT, CDR2 YYREEE (reference sequence). cDNA libraries of TCR beta carried unique molecular identifiers. The T cell input of roughly 1 to 11 million gave about half a million cDNA molecules. TCRdb analysed the PCR reads with MiXCR anew, one entry per CDR3 protein. Seen here are roughly 800,000 distinct CDR3 sequences, just under 30% observed once, and the top ten hold about 0.5%. A word on this clonotype: The antigen remains unidentified.

Study-level results: Five or six TRBV segments appeared more often in patients than in controls, and TRBV5-6, TRBV5-1 and TRBV20-1 were among these.

Sequencing was done on a sample of blood. The chain uses TRBV5-4 and TRBJ2-7; the match to TRBD1 covers 8 bases. This receptor was obtained from a girl aged 5 to 17 with multiple sclerosis. The CDR3 region has the DNA TGTGCCAGCAGCTTGGTTGGGACAGGACCCTACGAGCAGTACTTC. Its translation is CASSLVGTGPYEQYF.